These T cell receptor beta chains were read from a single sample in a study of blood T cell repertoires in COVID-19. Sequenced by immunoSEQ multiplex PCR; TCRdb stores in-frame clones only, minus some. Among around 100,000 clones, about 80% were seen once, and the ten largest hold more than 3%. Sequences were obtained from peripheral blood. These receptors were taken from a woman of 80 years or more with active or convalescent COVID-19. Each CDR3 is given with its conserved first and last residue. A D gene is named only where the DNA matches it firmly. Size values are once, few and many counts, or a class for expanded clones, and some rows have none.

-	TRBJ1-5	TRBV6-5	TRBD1	CASSYTGGQPQHF	TGTGCCAGCAGTTACACAGGGGGACAGCCCCAGCATTTT
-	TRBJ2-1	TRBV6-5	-	CASSYSSFDEQFF	TGTGCCAGCAGTTACTCCTCGTTCGATGAGCAGTTCTTC
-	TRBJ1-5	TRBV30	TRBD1	CAWSGTGGSQPQHF	TGTGCCTGGAGTGGGACAGGGGGCTCTCAGCCCCAGCATTTT
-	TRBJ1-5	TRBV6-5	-	CASSPNSNQPQHF	TGTGCCAGCAGTCCCAATAGCAATCAGCCCCAGCATTTT
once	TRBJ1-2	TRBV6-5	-	CASTGQYYGYTF	TGTGCCAGCACAGGACAGTACTATGGCTACACCTTC
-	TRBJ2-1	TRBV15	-	CATSRDMGTSYNEQFF	TGTGCCACCAGCAGAGATATGGGGACTTCCTACAATGAGCAGTTCTTC
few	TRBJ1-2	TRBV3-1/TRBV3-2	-	CATTRSQGAYGYTF	TGTGCCACCACTAGGTCACAGGGTGCCTATGGCTACACCTTC
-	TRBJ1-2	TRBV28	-	CASSRPRRGGYTF	TGTGCCAGCAGCCGCCCCCGACGGGGGGGCTACACCTTC
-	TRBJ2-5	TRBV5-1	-	CASSLMTGPQETQYF	TGCGCCAGCAGCTTAATGACAGGACCCCAAGAGACCCAGTACTTC
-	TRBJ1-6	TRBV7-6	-	CASSLNREGNSPLHF	TGTGCCAGCAGCTTAAACAGGGAGGGTAATTCACCCCTCCACTTT
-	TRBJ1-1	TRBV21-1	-	CASSKEARSGDTEAFF	TGTGCCAGCAGCAAAGAAGCGAGGAGTGGAGACACTGAAGCTTTCTTT
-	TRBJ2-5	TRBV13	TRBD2	CASSLEVSSGGPETQYF	TGTGCCAGCAGCTTAGAAGTTTCCAGCGGGGGACCGGAGACCCAGTACTTC
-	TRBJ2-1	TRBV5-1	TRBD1	CASSLLAGTGSRNEQFF	TGCGCCAGCAGCTTGTTAGCCGGGACAGGGTCCCGCAATGAGCAGTTCTTC
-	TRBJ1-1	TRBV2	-	CASREDSPNTEAFF	TGTGCCAGCAGGGAAGACTCACCGAACACTGAAGCTTTCTTT
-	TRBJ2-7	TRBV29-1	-	CSAEIGGHEQYF	TGCAGCGCCGAAATTGGGGGCCACGAGCAGTACTTC
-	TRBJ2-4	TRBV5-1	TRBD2	CASSLGGLAKNIQYF	TGCGCCAGCAGCCTGGGAGGGCTTGCCAAAAACATTCAGTACTTC
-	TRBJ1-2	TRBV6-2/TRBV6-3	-	CASSYSGRQSYGYTF	TGTGCCAGCAGTTACTCTGGCAGACAAAGCTATGGCTACACCTTC
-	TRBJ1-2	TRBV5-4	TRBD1	CASSSKTGDRYGYTF	TGTGCCAGCAGCTCCAAGACAGGGGATAGGTATGGCTACACCTTC
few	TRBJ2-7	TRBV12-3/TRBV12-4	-	CASSWGDSYEQYF	TGTGCCAGCAGTTGGGGGGACAGTTACGAGCAGTACTTC
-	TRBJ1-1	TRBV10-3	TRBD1	CAAQGAETEAFF	TGTGCCGCCCAGGGGGCAGAAACTGAAGCTTTCTTT
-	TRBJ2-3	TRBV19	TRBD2	CASSNRLAGADTDTQYF	TGTGCCAGTAGTAACCGACTAGCGGGAGCCGACACAGATACGCAGTATTTT
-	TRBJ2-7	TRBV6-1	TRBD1	CASSGSTGQGNYEQYF	TGTGCCAGCAGTGGGTCGACGGGACAGGGTAACTACGAGCAGTACTTC
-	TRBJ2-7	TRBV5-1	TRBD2	CASSTSGSQPSYEQYF	TGCGCCAGCAGCACAAGCGGGAGCCAACCCTCCTACGAGCAGTACTTC
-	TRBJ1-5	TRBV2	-	CASSEVQGMYQPQHF	TGTGCCAGCAGTGAGGTCCAGGGAATGTACCAGCCCCAGCATTTT
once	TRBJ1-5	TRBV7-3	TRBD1	CASSLNGRTGPTINQPQHF	TGTGCCAGCAGCTTAAACGGAAGGACAGGGCCCACTATTAATCAGCCCCAGCATTTT
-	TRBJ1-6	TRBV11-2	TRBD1	CASSLGQGIGRSPLHF	TGTGCCAGCAGCTTGGGACAGGGCATCGGAAGATCACCCCTCCACTTT
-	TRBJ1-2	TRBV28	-	CASSTQGYGYTF	TGTGCCAGCAGTACACAGGGTTATGGCTACACCTTC
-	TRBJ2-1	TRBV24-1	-	CATSVSTSYNEQFF	TGTGCCACCAGTGTTTCAACCAGCTACAATGAGCAGTTCTTC
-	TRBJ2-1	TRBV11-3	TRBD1	CASSLDGGQGNEQFF	TGTGCCAGCAGCTTAGATGGAGGACAGGGCAATGAGCAGTTCTTC
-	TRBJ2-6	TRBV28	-	CASRPAKEANVLTF	TGTGCCAGCAGGCCCGCGAAAGAGGCCAACGTCCTGACTTTC
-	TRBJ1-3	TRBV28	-	CASTMWTAGNTIYF	TGTGCCAGCACCATGTGGACAGCTGGAAACACCATATATTTT
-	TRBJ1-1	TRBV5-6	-	CASSLGGPYTEAFF	TGTGCCAGCAGCTTGGGAGGGCCATACACTGAAGCTTTCTTT
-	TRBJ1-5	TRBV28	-	CASSFQAGAGNQPQHF	TGTGCCAGCAGTTTTCAGGCAGGGGCGGGCAATCAGCCCCAGCATTTT
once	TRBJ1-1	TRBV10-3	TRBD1	CAISLTGDTEAFF	TGTGCCATCAGTTTGACAGGGGACACTGAAGCTTTCTTT
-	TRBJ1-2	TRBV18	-	CASSPRGDSNYGYTF	TGTGCCAGCTCACCGAGAGGCGACAGTAACTATGGCTACACCTTC
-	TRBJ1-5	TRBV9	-	CASSPTGNFDNQPQHF	TGTGCCAGCAGCCCAACAGGGAATTTCGACAATCAGCCCCAGCATTTT
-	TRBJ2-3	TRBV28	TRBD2	CASSSGGPSTDTQYF	TGTGCCAGCAGTTCGGGGGGGCCTAGCACAGATACGCAGTATTTT
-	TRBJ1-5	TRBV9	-	CASSVGTLSNQPQHF	TGTGCCAGCAGCGTGGGGACACTCAGCAATCAGCCCCAGCATTTT
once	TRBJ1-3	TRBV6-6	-	CASSSRLGYTIYF	TGTGCCAGCAGTTCGCGACTAGGGTACACCATATATTTT
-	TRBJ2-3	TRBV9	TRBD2	CASSVGLADETQYF	TGTGCCAGCAGCGTAGGACTAGCGGACGAGACGCAGTATTTT
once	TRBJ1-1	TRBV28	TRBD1	CASSTPTGGRKNTEAFF	TGTGCCAGCAGTACCCCGACAGGGGGACGGAAGAACACTGAAGCTTTCTTT
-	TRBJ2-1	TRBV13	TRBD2	CASSLASGTLLYNEQFF	TGTGCCAGCAGCTTGGCTAGCGGGACCCTCCTCTACAATGAGCAGTTCTTC
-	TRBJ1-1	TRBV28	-	CATQRDSNTEAFF	TGTGCCACCCAGCGGGACTCGAACACTGAAGCTTTCTTT
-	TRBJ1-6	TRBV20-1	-	CSASQITGGGYRNSPLHF	TGCAGTGCTAGTCAGATCACAGGTGGGGGGTATAGAAATTCACCCCTCCACTTT
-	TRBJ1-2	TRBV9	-	CASSVQEKANYGYTF	TGTGCCAGCAGCGTACAGGAAAAAGCTAACTATGGCTACACCTTC
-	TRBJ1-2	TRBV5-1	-	CASSLEGRTDYGYTF	TGCGCCAGCAGCTTGGAGGGAAGGACAGACTATGGCTACACCTTC
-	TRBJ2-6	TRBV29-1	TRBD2	CSILAAAGANVLTF	TGCAGCATACTAGCGGCAGCTGGGGCCAACGTCCTGACTTTC
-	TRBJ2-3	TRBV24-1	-	CATSVGADTQYF	TGTGCCACCTCGGTAGGGGCAGATACGCAGTATTTT
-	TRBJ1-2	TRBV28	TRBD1	CASSSPGTGVYGYTF	TGTGCCAGCAGTTCTCCCGGGACAGGGGTGTATGGCTACACCTTC